Given below is one T cell receptor beta chain in context. TCRdb keeps only in-frame clones here, not all; method: immunoSEQ multiplex PCR. The repertoire holds 130,000 or so clones, with about 95% as singletons. The source of the sample is a study of T cell changes during pregnancy in multiple sclerosis. The sample in question was peripheral blood, obtained after pregnancy. This sequence originates from a female donor with multiple sclerosis, enrolled in a pregnancy study.

The DNA of the CDR3 is TGTGCCAGCAGAACAGGGGGGAGCAATCAGCCCCAGCATTTT. Protein product: CASRTGGSNQPQHF. The gene calls are TRBV28 and TRBJ1-5, with 8 bases lining up with TRBD1. Germline loops: CDR1 MDHEN, CDR2 SYDVKM. The CDR3 is 14 residues long. Trimming removed 6 bases from V and 1 base from J; junction bases left unmatched: 2.